Listed below are T cell receptor beta chains from one sample, sequenced in a study of blood T cells in healthy people across ages. TCRdb redid the calling of the 5' RACE reads with MiXCR, one entry per CDR3 protein. The sample yields around 780,000 distinct CDR3 sequences, roughly 56% seen once. The sequencing input was blood. These receptors all stem from a man aged 35 to 55 in good health. Each CDR3 is given with its conserved first and last residue. A D gene is named only where the DNA matches it firmly. Only some rows state a clone size, as once, few, many or a class for expanded clones.

j_gene	d_gene	len	v_gene	abundance	CDR3nt	CDR3aa
TRBJ2-6	-	14	TRBV27	few	TGTGCCAGCAGGGCCTTCTCTGGGGCCAACGTCCTGACTTTC	CASRAFSGANVLTF
TRBJ2-3	-	16	TRBV11-2	-	TGTGCCAGCAGCAAAGGGGACTTTCCTGGCACAGATACGCAGTATTTT	CASSKGDFPGTDTQYF
TRBJ2-1	TRBD1	13	TRBV28	-	TGTGCCAGCAGTGCCCAGGACAGGGGTGAGCAGTTCTTC	CASSAQDRGEQFF
TRBJ2-1	TRBD1	16	TRBV28	few	TGTGCCAGCAGTTCTCTGACAGGGGGCTCCTACAATGAGCAGTTCTTC	CASSSLTGGSYNEQFF
TRBJ1-1	-	12	TRBV29-1	many	TGCAGCGGCCGACCACGGGACACTGAAGCTTTCTTT	CSGRPRDTEAFF
TRBJ2-5	-	12	TRBV12-5	few	TGTGCTAGTGGTTTGGTAGAAGAGACCCAGTACTTC	CASGLVEETQYF
TRBJ2-7	TRBD2	14	TRBV7-9	-	TGTGCCAGCAGCTACCTAGCGGGACCTTACGAGCAGTACTTC	CASSYLAGPYEQYF
TRBJ2-3	TRBD2	16	TRBV15	-	TGTGCCACCAGCAGAGATCGGGGGGGGGCGAAGGATACGCAGTATTTT	CATSRDRGGAKDTQYF
TRBJ1-5	TRBD1	14	TRBV11-2	-	TGTGCCAGCAGCTTTGGGACAGGGGATCAGCCCCAGCATTTT	CASSFGTGDQPQHF
TRBJ2-1	TRBD2	14	TRBV5-6	-	TGTGCCAGCAGCTGGACTAGCTCCTACAATGAGCAGTTCTTC	CASSWTSSYNEQFF
TRBJ2-4	-	14	TRBV25-1	few	TGTGCCAGCAGTGACTTCGGGAGTCAAAACATTCAGTACTTC	CASSDFGSQNIQYF
TRBJ2-2	TRBD1	17	TRBV6-2/TRBV6-3	-	TGTGCCAGCAAGGCGGACAGGGGGGTCCCTCACACCGGGGAGCTGTTTTTT	CASKADRGVPHTGELFF
TRBJ1-1	TRBD1	16	TRBV30	-	TGTGCCTGGACTCAGGGGGCCTGGGTTCGGGGGACTGAAGCTTTCTTT	CAWTQGAWVRGTEAFF
TRBJ2-1	TRBD2	16	TRBV7-9	-	TGTGCCAGCAGCTCCGCGGCGGGACTAGCTCCCCATGAGCAGTTCTTC	CASSSAAGLAPHEQFF
TRBJ2-5	-	15	TRBV24-1	-	TGTGCCACCAGTGATCCTCAGCAGGGGTCAGAGACCCAGTACTTC	CATSDPQQGSETQYF
TRBJ2-1	TRBD2	16	TRBV20-1	-	TGCAGTGCTAGAGTGCTAGCGGGGGGGCTGGGTAATGAGCAGTTCTTC	CSARVLAGGLGNEQFF
TRBJ2-7	TRBD2	15	TRBV27	few	TGTGCCAGCAGTCCTCTAGCGGGGGGCCCCTACGAGCAGTACTTC	CASSPLAGGPYEQYF
TRBJ1-2	-	16	TRBV7-6	-	TGTGCCAGCAGCATAAACCGGGACCCTGGGGTGTATGGCTACACCTTC	CASSINRDPGVYGYTF
TRBJ2-7	-	17	TRBV21-1	-	TGTGCCAGCAGCAAAGCCCCACTTGTGCGGGACTCCTACGAGCAGTACTTC	CASSKAPLVRDSYEQYF
TRBJ2-1	TRBD1	17	TRBV5-1	-	TGCGCCAGCAGCTTGTCACCGACAGGGGATTCCTACAATGAGCAGTTCTTC	CASSLSPTGDSYNEQFF
TRBJ1-2	-	13	TRBV27	many	TGTGCCAGCAGCTTGGGGGCTAACTATGGCTACACCTTC	CASSLGANYGYTF
TRBJ2-7	TRBD2	18	TRBV27	-	TGTGCCAGCAGTTTTGGTTGGGTGCGGGAGGGTTACTCCTACGAGCAGTACTTC	CASSFGWVREGYSYEQYF
TRBJ2-1	-	22	TRBV28	-	TGTGCCAGCAGTTTATTGGTGGGGGTTGCGGCGGGATTACAGACTCGCTACAATGAGCAGTTCTTC	CASSLLVGVAAGLQTRYNEQFF
TRBJ2-5	-	15	TRBV12-3/TRBV12-4	-	TGTGCCAGCAGTTTCCTCGACAGCGAAAGGGGGACCCAGTACTTC	CASSFLDSERGTQYF
TRBJ2-5	TRBD1	15	TRBV25-1	few	TGTGCCAGCAGTGAAGTCGGGACAGCTCAAGAGACCCAGTACTTC	CASSEVGTAQETQYF
TRBJ2-7	-	12	TRBV7-2	-	TGTGCCAGCAGCTTAGTCTCGCCCGAGCAGTACTTC	CASSLVSPEQYF
TRBJ1-6	-	15	TRBV12-3/TRBV12-4	-	TGTGCCATCCCAGGAGGTGGAGGGGATAATTCACCCCTCCACTTT	CAIPGGGGDNSPLHF
TRBJ2-5	TRBD2	15	TRBV7-3	once	TGTGCCAGCAGCTCTGGACTAGCAGCCTACAATGAGCAGTACTTC	CASSSGLAAYNEQYF
TRBJ1-5	-	15	TRBV10-3	few	TGTGCCATCAGTGAGGGCTGGCAGGGGCGTCAGCCCCAGCATTTT	CAISEGWQGRQPQHF
TRBJ2-2	TRBD1	16	TRBV6-5	-	TGTGCCAGCAGTTCTCGGGGGACAGGGTACACCGGGGAGCTGTTTTTT	CASSSRGTGYTGELFF
TRBJ1-4	TRBD1	15	TRBV27	-	TGTGCCAGCAGTCCGAAGACAGGGAGGCGTGAAAAACTGTTTTTT	CASSPKTGRREKLFF
TRBJ2-7	-	15	TRBV2	-	TGTGCCAGCCCTGAGGGCTGCAACTTAACCTACGAGCAGTACTTC	CASPEGCNLTYEQYF
TRBJ2-3	TRBD2	16	TRBV4-3	-	TGCGCCAGCAGCCAAGGAATGGGGGAGGGAACAGATACGCAGTATTTT	CASSQGMGEGTDTQYF
TRBJ1-1	-	12	TRBV3-1	-	TGTGCCAGCAGCCTTCCGGGAGGTGAAGCTTTCTTT	CASSLPGGEAFF
TRBJ2-1	-	14	TRBV7-9	-	TGTGCCAGCAGCTTTTCCCTTGGGGACAATGAGCAGTTCTTC	CASSFSLGDNEQFF
TRBJ2-3	TRBD2	16	TRBV15	-	TGTGCCACCAGCAGAGAAGCGGGAGCGTCTCCAGATACGCAGTATTTT	CATSREAGASPDTQYF
TRBJ2-1	-	13	TRBV5-1	-	TGCGCCAGCGGGGACGGGACGTACAATGAGCAGTTCTTC	CASGDGTYNEQFF
TRBJ2-2	TRBD1	15	TRBV12-3/TRBV12-4	-	TGTGCCAGCAGTTTGTTGACAGGGTTGACCGGGGAGCTGTTTTTT	CASSLLTGLTGELFF
TRBJ1-4	-	12	TRBV15	-	TGTGCCACCAGCACCTTTAATGAAAAACTGTTTTTT	CATSTFNEKLFF
TRBJ1-5	-	13	TRBV7-2	many	TGTGCCAGCAGCTTACGGGGGGATCAGCCCCAGCATTTT	CASSLRGDQPQHF
TRBJ2-1	-	15	TRBV12-3/TRBV12-4	-	TGTGCCAGCAGTTTGTTTGGGGGGGGCATTGATGAGCAGTTCTTC	CASSLFGGGIDEQFF
TRBJ1-6	TRBD1	17	TRBV6-6	once	TGTGCCAGCAGTTACGGGACAGCCAGCTCCTATAATTCACCCCTCCACTTT	CASSYGTASSYNSPLHF
TRBJ2-1	TRBD2	19	TRBV9	-	TGTGCCAGCAGCGGGACTAGCGGGGGGGGTTCCTACTCCTACAATGAGCAGTTCTTC	CASSGTSGGGSYSYNEQFF
TRBJ1-2	-	14	TRBV12-3/TRBV12-4	-	TGTGCCAGCAGTGTTCGGTTGGGGAACTATGGCTACACCTTC	CASSVRLGNYGYTF
TRBJ2-6	TRBD1	16	TRBV6-5	once	TGTGCCAGCAGCGTAACAGGGGGCGCTGGGGCCAACGTCCTGACTTTC	CASSVTGGAGANVLTF
TRBJ2-5	-	15	TRBV7-2	few	TGTGCCAGCAGCTCCTTCATTGGGGGAGGAAAGACCCAGTACTTC	CASSSFIGGGKTQYF
TRBJ2-7	TRBD2	16	TRBV4-2	few	TGTGCCAGCAGCCAAGATTTAGCGGGGGCCAGCTACGAGCAGTACTTC	CASSQDLAGASYEQYF
TRBJ2-5	-	15	TRBV7-9	-	TGTGCCAGCAGCCTGGGACGGGGCAGGCTGGAGACCCAGTACTTC	CASSLGRGRLETQYF
TRBJ1-5	-	14	TRBV6-5	-	TGTGCCAGCAGCCCCTGGGAGGGGAATCAGCCCCAGCATTTT	CASSPWEGNQPQHF
TRBJ2-1	TRBD2	17	TRBV4-1	-	TGCGCCAGCAGCCAAGAAGGGTCTAGCGGGGAGGAAAATGAGCAGTTCTTC	CASSQEGSSGEENEQFF
TRBJ2-7	-	15	TRBV9	-	TGTGCCAGCAGCGTAGACGGGGCTAGCTCCTACGAGCAGTACTTC	CASSVDGASSYEQYF
TRBJ2-4	-	14	TRBV7-2	-	TGTGCCAGCACCACGAGGGTGGCCAAAAACATTCAGTACTTC	CASTTRVAKNIQYF
TRBJ1-4	-	13	TRBV7-2	-	TGTGCCAGCAGCGTCCGGACTAATGAAAAACTGTTTTTT	CASSVRTNEKLFF
TRBJ1-5	TRBD1	16	TRBV7-2	-	TGTGCCAGCAGCCCCCAGGGACAGGGGGCAAGGCAGCCCCAGCATTTT	CASSPQGQGARQPQHF
TRBJ2-1	TRBD2	17	TRBV7-8	-	TGTGCCAGCAGCCTGGGACTAGCGGGGTCCCCCCTGCGAGGGCAGTTCTTC	CASSLGLAGSPLRGQFF
TRBJ1-2	TRBD1	16	TRBV4-2	-	TGTGCCAGCAGCCCTACCCCCGACAGGGTGGGCTATGGCTACACCTTC	CASSPTPDRVGYGYTF
TRBJ2-4	-	12	TRBV29-1	-	TGCAGCGTTACAACGTCCGAAAACATTCAGTACTTC	CSVTTSENIQYF
TRBJ2-1	-	14	TRBV7-2	-	TGTGCCAGCAGCTTATTCCAGCCCCACAATGAGCAGTTCTTC	CASSLFQPHNEQFF
TRBJ1-6	-	14	TRBV7-9	-	TGTGCCAGCAGCCCCGCGGCGGGTTTGTGGGCCCTCCACTTT	CASSPAAGLWALHF
TRBJ2-5	TRBD2	14	TRBV5-1	-	TGCGCCAGCGGATGGACTAGACTCCAAGAGACCCAGTACTTC	CASGWTRLQETQYF